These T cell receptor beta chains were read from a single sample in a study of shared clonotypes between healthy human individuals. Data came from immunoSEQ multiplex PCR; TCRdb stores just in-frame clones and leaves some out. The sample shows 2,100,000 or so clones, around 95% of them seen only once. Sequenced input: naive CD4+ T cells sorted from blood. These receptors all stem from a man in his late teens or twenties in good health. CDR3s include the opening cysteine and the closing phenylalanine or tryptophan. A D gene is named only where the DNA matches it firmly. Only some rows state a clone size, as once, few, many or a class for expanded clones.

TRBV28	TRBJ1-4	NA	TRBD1	CASSSGQGRTEKLFF	TGTGCCAGCAGTTCCGGACAGGGGAGGACTGAAAAACTGTTTTTT
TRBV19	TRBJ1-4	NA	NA	CASSIRLNEKLFF	TGTGCCAGTAGTATCCGACTAAATGAAAAACTGTTTTTT
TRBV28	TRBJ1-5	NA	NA	CASYPQTVGFQPQHF	TGTGCCAGCTACCCTCAGACCGTCGGGTTCCAGCCCCAGCATTTT
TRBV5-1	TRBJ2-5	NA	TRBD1	CASSSAGTGYETQYF	TGCGCCAGCAGCTCTGCCGGGACAGGGTACGAGACCCAGTACTTC
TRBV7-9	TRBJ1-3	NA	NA	CASSLSQPVGNTIYF	TGTGCCAGCAGCTTGAGCCAACCGGTGGGAAACACCATATATTTT
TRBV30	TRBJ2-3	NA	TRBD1	CAWARTGYSTDTQYF	TGTGCCTGGGCGAGGACAGGGTATAGCACAGATACGCAGTATTTT
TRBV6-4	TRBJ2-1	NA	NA	CASSDGATPSYNEQFF	TGTGCCAGCAGCGACGGGGCTACCCCCTCCTACAATGAGCAGTTCTTC
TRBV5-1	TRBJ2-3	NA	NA	CASSLLRVSTDTQYF	TGCGCCAGCAGCTTACTCAGGGTTAGCACAGATACGCAGTATTTT
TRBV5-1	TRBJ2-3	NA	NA	CASSRSAGDTQYF	TGCGCCAGCAGCCGTTCGGCAGGAGATACGCAGTATTTT
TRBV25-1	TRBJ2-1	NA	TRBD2	CASSGTSGSSYNEQFF	TGTGCCAGCAGTGGGACTAGCGGGAGCTCCTACAATGAGCAGTTCTTC
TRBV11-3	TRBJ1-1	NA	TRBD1	CASKGQGNTEAFF	TGTGCCAGCAAGGGACAGGGAAACACTGAAGCTTTCTTT
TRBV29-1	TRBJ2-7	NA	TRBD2	CSVERGGSYEQYF	TGCAGCGTTGAGAGGGGCGGGAGCTACGAGCAGTACTTC
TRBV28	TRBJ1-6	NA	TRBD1	CASPPEGQGLSPLHF	TGTGCCAGCCCACCTGAGGGACAGGGCCTTTCACCCCTCCACTTT
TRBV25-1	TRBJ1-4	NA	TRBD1	CASTPDRGRGEKLFF	TGTGCCAGCACCCCGGACAGGGGGCGAGGTGAAAAACTGTTTTTT
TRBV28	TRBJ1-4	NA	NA	CASSRGGATNEKLFF	TGTGCCAGCAGTAGAGGGGGGGCAACTAATGAAAAACTGTTTTTT
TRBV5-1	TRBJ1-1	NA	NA	CASSLDGLAFF	TGCGCCAGCAGCTTGGACGGGTTAGCTTTCTTT
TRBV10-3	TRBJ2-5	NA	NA	CAISDQGPQYF	TGTGCCATCAGTGACCAAGGGCCCCAGTACTTC
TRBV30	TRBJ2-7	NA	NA	CAWKRDTYEQYF	TGCGCCTGGAAGCGGGACACTTACGAGCAGTACTTC
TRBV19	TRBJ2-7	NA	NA	CASTQTLGYEQYF	TGTGCCAGCACACAGACACTGGGATACGAGCAGTACTTC
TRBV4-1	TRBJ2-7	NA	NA	CASTQREGQYYEQYF	TGCGCCAGCACCCAGCGAGAGGGTCAGTACTACGAGCAGTACTTC
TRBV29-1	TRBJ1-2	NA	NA	CSVGPGVYGYTF	TGCAGCGTTGGTCCAGGGGTCTATGGCTACACCTTC
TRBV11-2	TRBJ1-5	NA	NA	CASSSQGNQPQHF	TGTGCCAGCAGCTCCCAGGGCAATCAGCCCCAGCATTTT
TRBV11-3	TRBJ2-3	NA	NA	CASSFSEQGDTQYF	TGTGCCAGCAGCTTTTCGGAACAGGGAGATACGCAGTATTTT
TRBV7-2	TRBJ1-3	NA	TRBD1	CASGQGGVNTIYF	TGTGCCAGTGGACAGGGAGGGGTAAACACCATATATTTT
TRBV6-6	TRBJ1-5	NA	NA	CATINSGSQPQHF	TGTGCCACGATCAACTCGGGCAGTCAGCCCCAGCATTTT
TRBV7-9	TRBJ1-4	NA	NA	CASSPPGATMEKLFF	TGTGCCAGCAGCCCCCCAGGGGCAACTATGGAAAAACTGTTTTTT
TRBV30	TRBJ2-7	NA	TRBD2	CAWSAGGTTYEQYF	TGTGCCTGGAGTGCGGGAGGGACAACCTACGAGCAGTACTTC
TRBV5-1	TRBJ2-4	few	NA	CASSSKNIQYF	TGCGCCAGCAGCTCCAAAAACATTCAGTACTTC
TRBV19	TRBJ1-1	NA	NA	CASRGGQPYFEAFF	TGTGCCAGTAGGGGCGGACAGCCCTACTTTGAAGCTTTCTTT
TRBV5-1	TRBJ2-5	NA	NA	CASSSQGYQETQYF	TGCGCCAGCAGCTCCCAGGGGTACCAAGAGACCCAGTACTTC
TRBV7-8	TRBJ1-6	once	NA	CASSLYPSYNSPLHF	TGTGCCAGCAGCTTATACCCCTCCTATAATTCACCCCTCCACTTT
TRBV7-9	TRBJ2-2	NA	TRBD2	CASSSGGASGTGELFF	TGTGCCAGCAGCTCTGGAGGGGCTAGCGGCACCGGGGAGCTGTTTTTT
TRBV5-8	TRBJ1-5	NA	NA	CASSLEGRRDQPQHF	TGTGCCAGCAGCTTGGAGGGGAGGCGAGATCAGCCCCAGCATTTT
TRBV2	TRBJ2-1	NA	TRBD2	CASSDPSGISSSYNEQFF	TGTGCCAGCAGTGACCCTAGCGGGATTTCAAGCTCCTACAATGAGCAGTTCTTC
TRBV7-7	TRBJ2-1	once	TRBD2	CASSPGGSNEQFF	TGTGCTAGCAGCCCAGGCGGGAGTAATGAGCAGTTCTTC
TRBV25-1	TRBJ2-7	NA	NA	CASSVRDSRVDEQYF	TGTGCCAGCAGTGTCCGGGACTCCCGGGTCGATGAGCAGTACTTC